This T cell receptor beta chain appears in the sequencing data of a study of cytomegalovirus exposure and HLA in healthy donors. The PCR made use of 60 Vbeta and 13 Jbeta primers. The repertoire was sequenced with immunoSEQ multiplex PCR; TCRdb's copy has only in-frame clones and lacks some. The sample records about 160,000 clones, roughly 80% being singletons. The receptor was derived from a woman aged 50 to 60 in good health and CMV-seropositive. Sequenced input: PBMCs.

The CDR3 spells CASSLGPLLARRTDTQYF. The CDR3 nucleotides read TGCGCCAGCAGCTTGGGGCCCCTACTAGCGAGACGCACAGATACGCAGTATTTT. This sequence joins TRBV5-1 and TRBJ2-3; 7 bases fit TRBD2. The V segment lost 0 bases and the J segment 1 base; nucleotides outside the gene matches: 11. This CDR3 spans 18 amino acids. Per the germline V gene, CDR1 is SGHRS and CDR2 is YFSETQ.